This T cell receptor (beta chain) was recovered during a study of neurological immune-mediated disorders. The V gene lost 4 bases and the J gene lost 1 base, with 16 bases spanning the gap. Germline CDR1 SGHVS, CDR2 FQNEAQ. CDR3 size: 16 residues. Using its own MiXCR run on the 5' RACE reads, TCRdb lists one record per CDR3 protein. This sample has about 59,000 distinct CDR3 sequences; roughly an eighth occur once, and the top ten carry 9.5% to 12%. This chain uses TRBV7-8 with TRBJ2-5; no reliable D call. Sequenced input: PBMCs. The receptor comes from a woman aged 55-69 years with HTLV-1-associated myelopathy (HAM/TSP). CDR3 region: CASSYSLAAGQETQYF. Here the CDR3 DNA reads TGTGCCAGCAGCTACAGTCTGGCAGCTGGCCAAGAGACCCAGTACTTC. Using reference TRBV7-8 and TRBJ2-5 for the parts outside the CDR3, the full variable domain is GAGVSQSPRYKVAKRGQDVALRCDPISGHVSLFWYQQALGQGPEFLTYFQNEAQLDKSGLPSDRFFAERPEGSVSTLKIQRTQQEDSAVYLCASSYSLAAGQETQYFGPGTRLLVL.